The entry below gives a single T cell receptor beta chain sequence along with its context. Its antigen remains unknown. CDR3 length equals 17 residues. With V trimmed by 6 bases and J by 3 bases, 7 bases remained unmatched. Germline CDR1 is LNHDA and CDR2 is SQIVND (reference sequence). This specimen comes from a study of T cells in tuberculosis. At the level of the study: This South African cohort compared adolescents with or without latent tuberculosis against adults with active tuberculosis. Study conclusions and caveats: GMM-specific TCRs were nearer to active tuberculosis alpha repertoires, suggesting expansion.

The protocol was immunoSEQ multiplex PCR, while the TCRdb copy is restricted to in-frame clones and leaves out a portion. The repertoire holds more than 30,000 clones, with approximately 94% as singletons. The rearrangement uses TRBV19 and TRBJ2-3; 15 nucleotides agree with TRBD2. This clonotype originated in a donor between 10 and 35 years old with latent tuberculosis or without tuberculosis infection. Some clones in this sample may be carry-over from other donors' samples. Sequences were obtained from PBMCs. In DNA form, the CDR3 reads TGTGCCAGTAGCGGACTAGCGGGGGGGCCATGGACAGATACGCAGTATTTT. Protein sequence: CASSGLAGGPWTDTQYF.